One sample yielded the 9 T cell receptor beta chains listed below, sequenced in a study of T cell changes during pregnancy in multiple sclerosis. Libraries were prepared by immunoSEQ multiplex PCR; TCRdb keeps only in-frame clonotypes and omits some of them. The table shows just under 60,000 clones, with around 93% occurring only once. This material consisted of peripheral blood, taken in the first trimester of pregnancy. The receptors derive from a female donor with multiple sclerosis, enrolled in a pregnancy study.

The V call is TRBV7-8, the J call TRBJ2-7; D is possibly TRBD1 (5 bases). The germline V gene has CDR1 SGHVS and CDR2 FQNEAQ. The V end was cut by 5 bases, the J end by 7 bases, with 21 bases between. The CDR3 runs to 15 residues. The CDR3 bases are TGTGCCAGCAGCCCGGATGGGTGGGGCGCGATTGAGCAGTACTTC. It yields the protein CASSPDGWGAIEQYF.

This chain uses TRBV6-1 with TRBJ1-1; 11 positions match TRBD1. Germline V gives CDR1 MNHNS, CDR2 SASEGT. The CDR3 is 15 residues long. J lost 3 bases, V lost 10 bases, and 10 bases had no gene match. The CDR3 region has the DNA TGTGCCACCCGGGGGAGGGGACAGGGGGACACTGAAGCTTTCTTT. It yields the protein CATRGRGQGDTEAFF.

CDR3 DNA sequence: TGTGCCAGCAGCGTTCCGGGGCAGGGGCCGAACACCGGGGAGCTGTTTTTT. Its translation: CASSVPGQGPNTGELFF. V gene TRBV9 combines with J gene TRBJ2-2, with TRBD1 as a possible D gene (6 bases). CDR3 length: 17 amino acids. Germline loops: CDR1 SGDLS, CDR2 YYNGEE. V was cut by 2 bases and J by 0 bases, with 14 bases left in between.

The chain couples TRBV6-4 to TRBJ2-1; 8 bases line up with TRBD2. CDR1 and CDR2 (germline): MRHNA, SNTAGT. Trimming at V came to 3 bases and at J to 9 bases, leaving 7 bases not matched to a gene. There are 14 residues in the CDR3. CDR3 bases: TGTGCCAGCAGTGAAAAAGCGGGGGAAAGTGAGCAGTTCTTC. Its translation is CASSEKAGESEQFF.

V gene TRBV5-1 combines with J gene TRBJ2-3; 8 bases fit TRBD2. Germline lookup yields CDR1 SGHRS and CDR2 YFSETQ. The CDR3 totals 14 residues. V shed 0 bases, J shed 7 bases, and the junction held 4 bases outside the gene matches. CDR3 sequence (DNA): TGCGCCAGCAGCTTGGCGGGGGGGCAATATACGCAGTATTTT. Translating gives CASSLAGGQYTQYF.

The chain is built from TRBV11-1 and TRBJ2-2, with a possible D match to TRBD2 (5 bases). In germline, CDR1 is SGHAT, CDR2 FQDESV (reference sequence). The CDR3 totals 13 residues. V was pared by 1 base and J by 6 bases, with 6 bases between. Here the CDR3 reads CASSLVDSGELFF. In nucleotides, the CDR3 is TGTGCCAGCAGCTTAGTGGACTCCGGGGAGCTGTTTTTT.

The chain couples TRBV6-1 to TRBJ1-6; no firm D call. CDR3 length equals 13 residues. Trimming cost V 5 bases and J 13 bases, with 15 bases left between them. Per germline, CDR1 MNHNS and CDR2 SASEGT. CDR3 DNA sequence: TGTGCCAGCAGTCGTCAGGAGGTGTGGCCCCTCCACTTT. Encoded protein: CASSRQEVWPLHF.

The chain combines TRBV4-1 with TRBJ2-3, with D possibly matching TRBD1 (5 bases). V gave up 1 base and J gave up 4 bases, with 12 bases separating them. Germline loops: CDR1 MGHRA, CDR2 YSYEKL. The CDR3 runs to 15 residues. The CDR3 protein is CASSQVTGHPDTQYF. DNA of the CDR3: TGCGCCAGCAGCCAAGTCACAGGTCATCCAGATACGCAGTATTTT.

The rearrangement joins TRBV20-1 to TRBJ2-5, with D tentatively TRBD2 (5 bases). Trimming cost V 3 bases and J 3 bases, with 5 bases left between them. CDR3 length: 11 amino acids. Looked up from germline, CDR1 is DFQATT and CDR2 is SNEGSKA (reference sequence). Here the CDR3 reads CSASGEETQYF. The CDR3 coding sequence is TGCAGTGCTAGCGGGGAAGAGACCCAGTACTTC.